These 9 T cell receptor beta chains originate from one sample sequenced in a study of T-cell memory formation after mild COVID-19. TCRdb passed the 5' RACE reads through MiXCR, listing each CDR3 protein once. The table shows around 47,000 distinct CDR3 sequences, with 8% to 10% occurring only once. Specimen: PBMCs or a T cell subset sorted from them (not recorded which). The origin of the receptors is an adult woman who had mild COVID-19 (a few samples of this study predate the infection). Cell type and time point are not known.

This clonotype was observed a few times. The chain uses TRBV6-5 and TRBJ1-4; TRBD1 aligns across 7 bases. The germline CDR1 and CDR2 sequences are MNHEY and SVGAGI. V trimming: 0 bases; J trimming: 7 bases; junction bases outside the gene matches: 5. There are 15 residues in the CDR3. The CDR3 region has the DNA TGTGCCAGCAGTTACTCAAGGGGGCTGGGTGAAAAACTGTTTTTT. As protein: CASSYSRGLGEKLFF.

This clonotype was found a few times. This may be a read error: a much more frequent sequence differs by one nucleotide. V is TRBV29-1 and J is TRBJ2-2; D might be TRBD1 (5 bases). Germline assignment: CDR1 SQVTM and CDR2 ANQGSEA. V gave up 7 bases and J gave up 6 bases, with 15 bases separating them. The CDR3 length is 13 residues. The CDR3 here is CSADRVNPGELFF. The CDR3 nucleotides read TGCAGCGCCGACAGAGTTAACCCCGGGGAGCTGTTTTTT.

This clonotype was observed a few times. V and J are TRBV20-1 and TRBJ2-6; 10 bases line up with TRBD2. Trimming took 3 bases from V and 2 from J; bases not matched to a gene: 7. In germline, CDR1 is DFQATT, CDR2 SNEGSKA (reference sequence). This CDR3 is 17 amino acids long. The CDR3 nucleotides are TGCAGTGCTAGGAGAAAGCGGGGGGGCACTGGGGCCAACGTCCTGACTTTC. Its translation is CSARRKRGGTGANVLTF.

As concerns this clonotype: One base away lies a much larger clone, so this may be a sequencing read error. In DNA form, the CDR3 reads TGCAGTGCAGGGGGGCAGCCCACGAAGCAGTACTTC. Amino acid sequence: CSAGGQPTKQYF. The chain joins TRBV20-1 to TRBJ2-7, with D possibly called TRBD1 or TRBD2 (6 bases each). CDR1 and CDR2 from the germline V gene are DFQATT and SNEGSKA (reference sequence). Deletions cut 6 bases from V and 8 bases from J, with 17 bases between. This CDR3 is 12 amino acids long.

V usage is TRBV12-3 or TRBV12-4 and J usage is TRBJ2-3; possible D gene TRBD1, 6 bases. This CDR3 has 15 residues. V was shortened by 4 bases and J by 1 base, with 12 bases between the two germline ends. CDR3 protein: CASSSGVPGTDTQYF. In DNA, the CDR3 is TGTGCCAGCAGTTCAGGGGTCCCTGGCACAGATACGCAGTATTTT.

The rearrangement links TRBV7-2 to TRBJ1-2; D perhaps matches TRBD1 (6 bases). Germline V gene sequence: CDR1 SGHTA, CDR2 FQGNSA. V gave up 9 bases and J gave up 6 bases, with 11 bases separating them. This CDR3 has 11 residues. This CDR3 is CASVGGDGYTF. In DNA form, the CDR3 reads TGTGCCAGTGTGGGGGGCGATGGCTACACCTTC.

This clonotype was observed many times. V usage is TRBV6-2 or TRBV6-3 and J usage is TRBJ2-7; the match to TRBD2 covers 7 bases. Germline assignment: CDR1 MNHEY and CDR2 SVGEGT. The V and J ends lost 0 bases and 7 bases, in that order; junction bases with no gene match: 9. The CDR3 has 15 residues. CDR3 sequence (DNA): TGTGCCAGCAGTTACTCGGGCGGGAGATCTTTTGAGCAGTACTTC. Protein: CASSYSGGRSFEQYF.

This clonotype occurred a few times. The gene calls are TRBV5-4 and TRBJ2-7; 8 nucleotides match TRBD2. The V gene's germline CDR1 is SGHNT and CDR2 YYREEE (reference sequence). V lost 4 bases, J lost 6 bases, and 9 bases stayed unmatched. CDR3 size: 14 residues. The CDR3, as DNA: TGTGCCAGCAGCAAGAGCGGGAGTGGTTTCGAGCAGTACTTC. Translation: CASSKSGSGFEQYF.

This clonotype was seen only a few times. V and J are TRBV2 and TRBJ2-7; D uncertain. Trimming removed 2 bases from V and 3 bases from J, with 5 bases in between. This CDR3 comprises 12 residues. CDR1 and CDR2 (germline): SNHLY, FYNNEI. The CDR3 coding sequence is TGTGCCAGCAGTGAACAGAACTACGAGCAGTACTTC. This encodes CASSEQNYEQYF. Filled out from reference TRBV2 and TRBJ2-7, the complete variable domain reads EPEVTQTPSHQVTQMGQEVILRCVPISNHLYFYWYRQILGQKVEFLVSFYNNEISEKSEIFDDQFSVERPDGSNFTLKIRSTKLEDSAMYFCASSEQNYEQYFGPGTRLTVT.